This is a list of T cell receptor beta chains from one sample in a study of TIL therapy for anti-PD-1-resistant metastatic lung cancer. This table comes from immunoSEQ multiplex PCR, and its TCRdb copy is limited to in-frame clones, with some not included. The sample carries about 20,000 clones, 70% to 85% recorded once. The sample consisted of blood, taken at baseline. Receptor source: a person aged 25 to 85 with non-small cell lung cancer. CDR3s include the opening cysteine and the closing phenylalanine or tryptophan. A D gene is named only where the DNA matches it firmly. The size entry is marked missing in some rows and otherwise reads once, few, many or a size class.

CDR3 protein: CASSSFSGVRHYGYTF
CDR3 DNA: TGTGCCAGCAGTTCATTTTCAGGGGTTAGACACTATGGCTACACCTTC
V gene: TRBV5-6
D gene: -
CDR3 length: 16
clone size: -
J gene: TRBJ1-2

CDR3 protein: CASSMGRGSYEQYF
CDR3 DNA: TGTGCCAGTAGTATGGGCAGGGGTTCCTACGAGCAGTACTTC
V gene: TRBV19
D gene: -
CDR3 length: 14
clone size: -
J gene: TRBJ2-7

CDR3 protein: CASSVGQTSNQPQHF
CDR3 DNA: TGTGCCAGCAGCGTAGGACAGACTAGCAATCAGCCCCAGCATTTT
V gene: TRBV9
D gene: -
CDR3 length: 15
clone size: -
J gene: TRBJ1-5

CDR3 protein: CASKDPTDTQYF
CDR3 DNA: TGTGCCAGCAAGGACCCCACAGATACGCAGTATTTT
V gene: TRBV6-5
D gene: -
CDR3 length: 12
clone size: -
J gene: TRBJ2-3

CDR3 protein: CASSPTDNYGYTF
CDR3 DNA: TGTGCCAGCTCACCTACAGATAACTATGGCTACACCTTC
V gene: TRBV18
D gene: -
CDR3 length: 13
clone size: -
J gene: TRBJ1-2

CDR3 protein: CASSYSSGFNTGELFF
CDR3 DNA: TGTGCCAGCAGTTACTCGTCCGGATTTAACACCGGGGAGCTGTTTTTT
V gene: TRBV6-2/TRBV6-3
D gene: -
CDR3 length: 16
clone size: -
J gene: TRBJ2-2

CDR3 protein: CASSPTGQGSSGELFF
CDR3 DNA: TGTGCCAGCTCACCGACGGGACAGGGATCATCCGGGGAGCTGTTTTTT
V gene: TRBV18
D gene: TRBD1
CDR3 length: 16
clone size: -
J gene: TRBJ2-2

CDR3 protein: CASSFMSYTGDEQYF
CDR3 DNA: TGTGCCAGCAGCTTCATGTCTTATACAGGGGACGAGCAGTACTTC
V gene: TRBV7-6
D gene: TRBD1
CDR3 length: 15
clone size: -
J gene: TRBJ2-7

CDR3 protein: CASREMDGLAGELFF
CDR3 DNA: TGTGCCAGCAGGGAGATGGACGGTCTGGCCGGGGAGCTGTTTTTT
V gene: TRBV6-5
D gene: -
CDR3 length: 15
clone size: -
J gene: TRBJ2-2

CDR3 protein: CASSLVGDFNTIYF
CDR3 DNA: TGTGCCAGCAGCTTGGTTGGGGACTTTAACACCATATATTTT
V gene: TRBV5-5
D gene: -
CDR3 length: 14
clone size: -
J gene: TRBJ1-3

CDR3 protein: CASSLVAATDTQYF
CDR3 DNA: TGTGCCAGCAGCTTAGTTGCGGCGACAGATACGCAGTATTTT
V gene: TRBV7-9
D gene: -
CDR3 length: 14
clone size: -
J gene: TRBJ2-3

CDR3 protein: CASSDPGNGETQYF
CDR3 DNA: TGTGCCAGCAGTGACCCCGGGAACGGAGAGACCCAGTACTTC
V gene: TRBV2
D gene: -
CDR3 length: 14
clone size: -
J gene: TRBJ2-5

CDR3 protein: CASSLGFGQNTEAFF
CDR3 DNA: TGCGCCAGCAGCTTGGGATTTGGACAGAACACTGAAGCTTTCTTT
V gene: TRBV5-1
D gene: -
CDR3 length: 15
clone size: few
J gene: TRBJ1-1

CDR3 protein: CASSFTAYGYTF
CDR3 DNA: TGTGCCAGCAGCTTTACAGCCTATGGCTACACCTTC
V gene: TRBV5-6
D gene: -
CDR3 length: 12
clone size: few
J gene: TRBJ1-2

CDR3 protein: CASSFGVYNEQFF
CDR3 DNA: TGTGCCAGCAGTTTCGGGGTATACAATGAGCAGTTCTTC
V gene: TRBV6-5
D gene: -
CDR3 length: 13
clone size: few
J gene: TRBJ2-1

CDR3 protein: CASSGIWGRSDAEGYTF
CDR3 DNA: TGTGCCAGTAGTGGAATATGGGGACGTTCGGACGCGGAAGGCTACACCTTC
V gene: TRBV19
D gene: -
CDR3 length: 17
clone size: -
J gene: TRBJ1-2

CDR3 protein: CASSQGQGTDTIYF
CDR3 DNA: TGCGCCAGCAGCCAAGGACAGGGTACGGACACCATATATTTT
V gene: TRBV4-1
D gene: TRBD1
CDR3 length: 14
clone size: few
J gene: TRBJ1-3

CDR3 protein: CASSRVGLLTEAFF
CDR3 DNA: TGTGCCAGCAGCCGAGTGGGCCTACTCACTGAAGCTTTCTTT
V gene: TRBV3-1/TRBV3-2
D gene: -
CDR3 length: 14
clone size: -
J gene: TRBJ1-1

CDR3 protein: CASRERWVAKNIQYF
CDR3 DNA: TGTGCCAGCAGGGAGAGATGGGTGGCCAAAAACATTCAGTACTTC
V gene: TRBV2
D gene: -
CDR3 length: 15
clone size: -
J gene: TRBJ2-4

CDR3 protein: CASSLRADTQYF
CDR3 DNA: TGCGCCAGCAGCCTCCGGGCAGATACGCAGTATTTT
V gene: TRBV5-1
D gene: -
CDR3 length: 12
clone size: -
J gene: TRBJ2-3

CDR3 protein: CASRGSGTFYSNEQFF
CDR3 DNA: TGTGCCAGTCGAGGGTCCGGGACTTTTTATTCTAATGAGCAGTTCTTC
V gene: TRBV19
D gene: -
CDR3 length: 16
clone size: medium-sized
J gene: TRBJ2-1

CDR3 protein: CASSLTGPAFGEQFF
CDR3 DNA: TGCGCCAGCAGCTTGACAGGGCCGGCTTTTGGTGAGCAGTTCTTC
V gene: TRBV5-1
D gene: -
CDR3 length: 15
clone size: -
J gene: TRBJ2-1

CDR3 protein: CASSGGPNSPLHF
CDR3 DNA: TGTGCCAGCAGTGGAGGGCCTAATTCACCCCTCCACTTT
V gene: TRBV2
D gene: -
CDR3 length: 13
clone size: -
J gene: TRBJ1-6

CDR3 protein: CASSIIGQQHGNTIYF
CDR3 DNA: TGTGCCAGTAGTATTATCGGCCAGCAACATGGAAACACCATATATTTT
V gene: TRBV19
D gene: -
CDR3 length: 16
clone size: -
J gene: TRBJ1-3

CDR3 protein: CASSLVGQVTRETQYF
CDR3 DNA: TGTGCCAGCAGCTTAGTTGGCCAGGTGACAAGAGAGACCCAGTACTTC
V gene: TRBV7-2
D gene: -
CDR3 length: 16
clone size: -
J gene: TRBJ2-5

CDR3 protein: CASSPGLDRLQFF
CDR3 DNA: TGTGCCAGCAGCCCCGGACTAGACCGGTTACAGTTCTTC
V gene: TRBV7-3
D gene: TRBD2
CDR3 length: 13
clone size: -
J gene: TRBJ2-1

CDR3 protein: CASRPGTGVSFF
CDR3 DNA: TGTGCCAGCAGACCCGGGACAGGGGTTTCTTTCTTT
V gene: TRBV3-1/TRBV3-2
D gene: TRBD1
CDR3 length: 12
clone size: few
J gene: TRBJ1-1

CDR3 protein: CASSLDSGVGQPQHF
CDR3 DNA: TGCGCCAGCAGCTTGGATTCGGGGGTTGGCCAGCCCCAGCATTTT
V gene: TRBV5-1
D gene: -
CDR3 length: 15
clone size: -
J gene: TRBJ1-5

CDR3 protein: CASSIQGFYTTGELFF
CDR3 DNA: TGTGCCAGTAGTATTCAGGGGTTTTATACAACCGGGGAGCTGTTTTTT
V gene: TRBV19
D gene: -
CDR3 length: 16
clone size: few
J gene: TRBJ2-2

CDR3 protein: CASSLPGHPSRNTEAFF
CDR3 DNA: TGCGCCAGCAGCTTACCGGGACATCCTAGTCGAAACACTGAAGCTTTCTTT
V gene: TRBV5-1
D gene: -
CDR3 length: 17
clone size: few
J gene: TRBJ1-1

CDR3 protein: CASSQVDLGFPEVAFF
CDR3 DNA: TGCGCCAGCAGCCAAGTCGATCTGGGTTTCCCTGAAGTAGCTTTCTTT
V gene: TRBV4-1
D gene: -
CDR3 length: 16
clone size: -
J gene: TRBJ1-1

CDR3 protein: CAIRSPGYGDTQYF
CDR3 DNA: TGTGCCATCCGTAGTCCAGGGTATGGAGATACGCAGTATTTT
V gene: TRBV10-3
D gene: -
CDR3 length: 14
clone size: -
J gene: TRBJ2-3

CDR3 protein: CASSGIGTPLSTDTQYF
CDR3 DNA: TGTGCCAGCAGCGGGATAGGGACACCCCTCAGCACAGATACGCAGTATTTT
V gene: TRBV7-9
D gene: -
CDR3 length: 17
clone size: once
J gene: TRBJ2-3

CDR3 protein: CASSLSGSSGTQYF
CDR3 DNA: TGTGCCAGCAGCTTGTCCGGGAGTTCGGGTACGCAGTATTTT
V gene: TRBV5-4
D gene: -
CDR3 length: 14
clone size: -
J gene: TRBJ2-3

CDR3 protein: CASSQDRQGRNSPLHF
CDR3 DNA: TGCGCCAGCAGCCAAGATCGGCAGGGGAGGAATTCACCCCTCCACTTT
V gene: TRBV4-1
D gene: -
CDR3 length: 16
clone size: -
J gene: TRBJ1-6

CDR3 protein: CASSLRTSGSSYNEQFF
CDR3 DNA: TGTGCCAGCAGCTTAAGGACTAGCGGGAGCTCCTACAATGAGCAGTTCTTC
V gene: TRBV7-9
D gene: TRBD2
CDR3 length: 17
clone size: -
J gene: TRBJ2-1

CDR3 protein: CASSDSFYGSTSGGAGELFF
CDR3 DNA: TGTGCCAGCAGTGACTCGTTTTATGGTAGCACTAGCGGGGGGGCCGGGGAGCTGTTTTTT
V gene: TRBV6-4
D gene: TRBD2
CDR3 length: 20
clone size: -
J gene: TRBJ2-2

CDR3 protein: CASSRTGNTEAFF
CDR3 DNA: TGTGCCAGCAGTAGGACAGGCAACACTGAAGCTTTCTTT
V gene: TRBV2
D gene: TRBD1
CDR3 length: 13
clone size: -
J gene: TRBJ1-1

CDR3 protein: CASSPSPREDTQYF
CDR3 DNA: TGTGCCAGCAGCCCAAGTCCCAGGGAAGATACGCAGTATTTT
V gene: TRBV9
D gene: -
CDR3 length: 14
clone size: -
J gene: TRBJ2-3

CDR3 protein: CASSEVGGGSPLHF
CDR3 DNA: TGTGCCAGCAGTGAAGTGGGGGGAGGTTCACCCCTCCACTTT
V gene: TRBV2
D gene: -
CDR3 length: 14
clone size: -
J gene: TRBJ1-6

CDR3 protein: CASSQDSQETQYF
CDR3 DNA: TGTGCCAGCAGCCAAGATAGTCAAGAGACCCAGTACTTC
V gene: TRBV3-1/TRBV3-2
D gene: -
CDR3 length: 13
clone size: -
J gene: TRBJ2-5